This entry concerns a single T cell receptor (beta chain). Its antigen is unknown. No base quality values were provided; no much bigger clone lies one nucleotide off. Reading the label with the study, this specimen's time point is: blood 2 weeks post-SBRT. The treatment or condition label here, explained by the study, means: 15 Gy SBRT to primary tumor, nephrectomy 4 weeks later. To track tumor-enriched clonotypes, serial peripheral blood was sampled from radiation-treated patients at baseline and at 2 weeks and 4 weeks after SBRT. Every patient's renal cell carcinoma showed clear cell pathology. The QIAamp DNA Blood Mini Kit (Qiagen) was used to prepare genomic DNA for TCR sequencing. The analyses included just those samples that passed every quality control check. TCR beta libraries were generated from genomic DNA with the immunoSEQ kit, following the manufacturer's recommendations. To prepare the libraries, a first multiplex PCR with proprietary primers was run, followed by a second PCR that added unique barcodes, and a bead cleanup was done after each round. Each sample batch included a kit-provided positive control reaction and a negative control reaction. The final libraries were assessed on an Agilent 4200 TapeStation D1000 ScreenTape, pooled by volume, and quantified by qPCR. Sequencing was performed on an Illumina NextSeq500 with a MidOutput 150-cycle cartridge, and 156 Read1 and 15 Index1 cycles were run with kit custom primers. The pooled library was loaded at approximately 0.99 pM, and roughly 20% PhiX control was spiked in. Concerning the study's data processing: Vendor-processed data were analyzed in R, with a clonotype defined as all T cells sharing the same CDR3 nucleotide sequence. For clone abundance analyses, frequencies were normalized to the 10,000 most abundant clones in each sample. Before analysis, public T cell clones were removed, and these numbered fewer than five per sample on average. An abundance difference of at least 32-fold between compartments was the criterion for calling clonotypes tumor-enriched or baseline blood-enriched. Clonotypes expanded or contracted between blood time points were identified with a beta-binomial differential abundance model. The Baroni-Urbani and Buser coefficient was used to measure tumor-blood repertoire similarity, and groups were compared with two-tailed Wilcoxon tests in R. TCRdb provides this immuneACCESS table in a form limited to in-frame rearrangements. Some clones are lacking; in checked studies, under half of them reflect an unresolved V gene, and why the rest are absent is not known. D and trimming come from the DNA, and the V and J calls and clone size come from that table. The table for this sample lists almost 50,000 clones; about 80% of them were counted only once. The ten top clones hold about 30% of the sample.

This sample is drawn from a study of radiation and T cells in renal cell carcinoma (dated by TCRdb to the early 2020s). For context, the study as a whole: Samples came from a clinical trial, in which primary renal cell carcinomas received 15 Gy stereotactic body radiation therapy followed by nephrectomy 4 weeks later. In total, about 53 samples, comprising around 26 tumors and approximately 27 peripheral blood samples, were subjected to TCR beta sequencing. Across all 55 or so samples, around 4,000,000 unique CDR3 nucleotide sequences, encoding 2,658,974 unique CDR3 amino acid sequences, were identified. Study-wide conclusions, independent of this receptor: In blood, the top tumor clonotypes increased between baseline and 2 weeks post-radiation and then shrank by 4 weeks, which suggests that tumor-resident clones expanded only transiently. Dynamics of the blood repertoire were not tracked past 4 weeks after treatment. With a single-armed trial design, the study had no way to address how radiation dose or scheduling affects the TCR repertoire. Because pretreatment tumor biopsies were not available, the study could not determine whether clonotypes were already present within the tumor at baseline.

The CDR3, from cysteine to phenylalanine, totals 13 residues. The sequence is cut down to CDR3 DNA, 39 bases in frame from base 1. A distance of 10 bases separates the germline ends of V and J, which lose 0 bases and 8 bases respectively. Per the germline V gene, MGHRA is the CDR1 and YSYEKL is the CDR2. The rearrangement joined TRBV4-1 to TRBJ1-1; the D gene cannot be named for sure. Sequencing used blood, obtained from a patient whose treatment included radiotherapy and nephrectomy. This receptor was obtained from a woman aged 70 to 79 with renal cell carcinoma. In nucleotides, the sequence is TGCGCCAGCAGCCAAGATAGTGTAATAGAAGCTTTCTTT. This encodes CASSQDSVIEAFF.